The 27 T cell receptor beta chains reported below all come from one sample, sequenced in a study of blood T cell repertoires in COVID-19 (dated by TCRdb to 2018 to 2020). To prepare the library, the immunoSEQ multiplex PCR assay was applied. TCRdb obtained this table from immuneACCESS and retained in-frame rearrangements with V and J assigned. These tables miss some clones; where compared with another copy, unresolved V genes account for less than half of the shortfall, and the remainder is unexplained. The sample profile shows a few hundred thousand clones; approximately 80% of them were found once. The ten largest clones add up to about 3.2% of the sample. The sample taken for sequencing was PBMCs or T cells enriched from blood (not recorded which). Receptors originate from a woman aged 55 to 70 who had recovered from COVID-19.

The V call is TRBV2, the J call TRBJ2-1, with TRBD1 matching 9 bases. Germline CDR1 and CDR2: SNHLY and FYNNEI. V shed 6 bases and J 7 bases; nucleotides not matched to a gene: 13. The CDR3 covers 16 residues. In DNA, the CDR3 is TGTGCCAGCAGCACGATGGGACAGGGAATAGGGAATGAGCAGTTCTTC. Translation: CASSTMGQGIGNEQFF.

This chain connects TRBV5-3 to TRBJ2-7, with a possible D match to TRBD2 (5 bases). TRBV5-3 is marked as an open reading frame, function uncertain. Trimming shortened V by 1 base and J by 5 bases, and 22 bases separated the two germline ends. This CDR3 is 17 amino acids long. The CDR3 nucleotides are TGTGCCAGAAGCTTGAGTTGTGGCGGGTCCGGGAAGGACGAGCAGTACTTC. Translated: CARSLSCGGSGKDEQYF.

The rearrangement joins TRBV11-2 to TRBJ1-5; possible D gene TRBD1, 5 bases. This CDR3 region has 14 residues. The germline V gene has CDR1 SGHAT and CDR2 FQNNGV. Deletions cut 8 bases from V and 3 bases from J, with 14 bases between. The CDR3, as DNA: TGTGCCAGCTCTTCGGGGGGGTCCAATCAGCCCCAGCATTTT. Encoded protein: CASSSGGSNQPQHF.

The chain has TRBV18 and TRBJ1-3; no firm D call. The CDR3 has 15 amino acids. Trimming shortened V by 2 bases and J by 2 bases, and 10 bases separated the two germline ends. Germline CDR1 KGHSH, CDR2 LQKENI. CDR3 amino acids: CASSPEPLAGNTIYF. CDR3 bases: TGTGCCAGCTCACCAGAACCTTTAGCTGGAAACACCATATATTTT.

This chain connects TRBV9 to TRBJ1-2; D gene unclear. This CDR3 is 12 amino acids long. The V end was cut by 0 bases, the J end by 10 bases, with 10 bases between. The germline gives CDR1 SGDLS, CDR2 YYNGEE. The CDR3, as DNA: TGTGCCAGCAGCGTAGCGGGGAAAGACTACACCTTC. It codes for CASSVAGKDYTF. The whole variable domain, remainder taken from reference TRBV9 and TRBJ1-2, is DSGVTQTPKHLITATGQRVTLRCSPRSGDLSVYWYQQSLDQGLQFLIQYYNGEERAKGNILERFSAQQFPDLHSELNLSSLELGDSALYFCASSVAGKDYTFGSGTRLTVV.

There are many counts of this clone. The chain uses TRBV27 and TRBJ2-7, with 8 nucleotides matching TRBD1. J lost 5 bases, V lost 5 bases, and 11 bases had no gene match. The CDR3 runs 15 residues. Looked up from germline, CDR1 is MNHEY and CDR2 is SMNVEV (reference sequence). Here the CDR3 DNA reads TGTGCCAGCAGTCTAGGGACAGGTATGTCCCACGAGCAGTACTTC. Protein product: CASSLGTGMSHEQYF.

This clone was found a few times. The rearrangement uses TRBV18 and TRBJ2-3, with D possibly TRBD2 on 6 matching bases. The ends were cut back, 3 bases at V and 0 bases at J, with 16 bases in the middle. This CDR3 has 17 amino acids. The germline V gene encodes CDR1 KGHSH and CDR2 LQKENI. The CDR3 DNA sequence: TGTGCCAGCTCACCCGGGACTGCTGCCGCTAGCACAGATACGCAGTATTTT. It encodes CASSPGTAAASTDTQYF.

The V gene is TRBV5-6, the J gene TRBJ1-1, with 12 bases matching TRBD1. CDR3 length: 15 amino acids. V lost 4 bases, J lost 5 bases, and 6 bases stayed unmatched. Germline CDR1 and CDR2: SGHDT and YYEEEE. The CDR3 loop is CASSTRDRGRTEAFF. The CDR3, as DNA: TGTGCCAGCAGCACCAGGGACAGGGGGCGTACTGAAGCTTTCTTT.

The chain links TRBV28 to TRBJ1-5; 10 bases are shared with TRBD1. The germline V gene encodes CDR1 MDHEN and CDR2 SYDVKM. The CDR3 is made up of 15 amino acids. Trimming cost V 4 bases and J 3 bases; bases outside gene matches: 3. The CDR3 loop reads CASSSDRGVNQPQHF. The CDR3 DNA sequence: TGTGCCAGCAGTTCGGACAGGGGGGTCAATCAGCCCCAGCATTTT.

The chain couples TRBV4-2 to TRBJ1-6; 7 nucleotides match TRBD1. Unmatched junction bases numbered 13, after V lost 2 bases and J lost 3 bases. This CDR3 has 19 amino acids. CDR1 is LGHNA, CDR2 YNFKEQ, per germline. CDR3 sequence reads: CASSQSRGGPDGYNSPLHF. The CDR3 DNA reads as TGTGCCAGCAGCCAATCGAGAGGGGGCCCCGACGGCTATAATTCACCCCTCCACTTT.

Written as DNA, the CDR3 is TGCGCCAGCAGTCTCACAGCCGTTAACTATGGCTACACCTTC. Translating gives CASSLTAVNYGYTF. The chain combines TRBV5-1 with TRBJ1-2, with no clear D. This CDR3 has 14 amino acids. V was shortened by 5 bases and J by 1 base, with 12 bases between the two germline ends. CDR1 is SGHRS, CDR2 YFSETQ, per germline.

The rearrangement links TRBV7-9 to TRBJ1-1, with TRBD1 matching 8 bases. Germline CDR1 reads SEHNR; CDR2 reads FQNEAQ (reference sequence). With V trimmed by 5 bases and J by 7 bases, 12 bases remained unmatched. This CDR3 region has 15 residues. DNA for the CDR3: TGTGCCAGCAGCAACCCGGGGACAGGAACTGATGAAGCTTTCTTT. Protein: CASSNPGTGTDEAFF.

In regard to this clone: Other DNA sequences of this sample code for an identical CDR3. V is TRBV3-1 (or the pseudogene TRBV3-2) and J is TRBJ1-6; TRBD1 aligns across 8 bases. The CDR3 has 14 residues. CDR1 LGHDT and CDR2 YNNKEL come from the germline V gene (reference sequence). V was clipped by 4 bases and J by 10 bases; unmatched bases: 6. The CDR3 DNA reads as TGTGCCAGCAGCCTCGGACAGGGAGGCTCACCCCTCCACTTT. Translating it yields CASSLGQGGSPLHF.

The CDR3 sequence: CASSSSGYNEQFF. The DNA of the CDR3 is TGTGCCAGCAGTTCTAGCGGTTACAATGAGCAGTTCTTC. The V call is TRBV27, the J call TRBJ2-1, with 7 bases that match TRBD2. J was trimmed by 4 bases and V by 4 bases; bases with no gene match: 1. The V gene's germline CDR1 is MNHEY and CDR2 SMNVEV (reference sequence). This CDR3 has 13 amino acids.

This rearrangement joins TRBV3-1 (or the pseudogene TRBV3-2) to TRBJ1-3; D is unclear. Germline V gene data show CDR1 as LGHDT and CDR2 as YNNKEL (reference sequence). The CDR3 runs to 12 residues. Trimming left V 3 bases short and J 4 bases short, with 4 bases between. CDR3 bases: TGTGCCAGCAGCCAGTTAGGAAACACCATATATTTT. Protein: CASSQLGNTIYF.

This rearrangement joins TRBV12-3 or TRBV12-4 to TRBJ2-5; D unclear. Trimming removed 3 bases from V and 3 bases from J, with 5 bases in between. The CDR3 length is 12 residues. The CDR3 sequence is CASSFEKETQYF. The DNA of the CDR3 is TGTGCCAGCAGTTTCGAGAAAGAGACCCAGTACTTC.

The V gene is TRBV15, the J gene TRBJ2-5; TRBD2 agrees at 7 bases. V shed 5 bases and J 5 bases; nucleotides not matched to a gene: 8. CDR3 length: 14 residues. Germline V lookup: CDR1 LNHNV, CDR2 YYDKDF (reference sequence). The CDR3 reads CATSLAGAEETQYF. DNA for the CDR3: TGTGCCACCAGCTTGGCGGGAGCGGAGGAGACCCAGTACTTC.

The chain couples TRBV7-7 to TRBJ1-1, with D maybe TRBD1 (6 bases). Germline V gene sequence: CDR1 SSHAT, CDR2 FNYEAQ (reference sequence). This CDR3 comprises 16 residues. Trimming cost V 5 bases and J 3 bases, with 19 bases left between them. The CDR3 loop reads CASSPISGVRDTEAFF. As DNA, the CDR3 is TGTGCCAGCAGCCCTATATCAGGGGTAAGGGACACTGAAGCTTTCTTT.

In nucleotides, the CDR3 is TGTGCCAGCAGCTCCCGGGGGGGCCCTTCCTACGAGCAGTACTTC. Its translation: CASSSRGGPSYEQYF. The V call is TRBV5-6, the J call TRBJ2-7; 8 bases line up with TRBD2. J gave up 1 base and V 3 bases, and 6 bases lay outside the gene matches. The CDR3 is 15 residues long. Looked up from germline, CDR1 is SGHDT and CDR2 is YYEEEE.

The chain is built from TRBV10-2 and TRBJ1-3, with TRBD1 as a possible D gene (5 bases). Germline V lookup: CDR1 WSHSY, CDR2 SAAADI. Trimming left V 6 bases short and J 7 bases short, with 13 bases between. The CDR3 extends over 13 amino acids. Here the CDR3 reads CASSRAGLNTIYF. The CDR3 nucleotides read TGCGCCAGCAGCCGGGCAGGGCTGAACACCATATATTTT.

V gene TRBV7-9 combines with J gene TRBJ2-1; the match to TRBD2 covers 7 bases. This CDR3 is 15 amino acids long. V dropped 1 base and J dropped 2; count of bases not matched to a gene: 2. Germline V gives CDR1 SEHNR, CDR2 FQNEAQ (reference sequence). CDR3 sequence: CASSLGRETYNEQFF. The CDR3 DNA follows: TGTGCCAGCAGCTTAGGGCGGGAGACCTACAATGAGCAGTTCTTC.

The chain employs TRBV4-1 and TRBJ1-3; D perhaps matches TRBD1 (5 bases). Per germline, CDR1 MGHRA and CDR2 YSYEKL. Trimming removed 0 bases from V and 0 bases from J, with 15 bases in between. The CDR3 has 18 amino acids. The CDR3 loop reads CASSQDLSRAHSGNTIYF. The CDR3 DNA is TGCGCCAGCAGCCAAGATCTTAGCAGGGCCCACTCTGGAAACACCATATATTTT.

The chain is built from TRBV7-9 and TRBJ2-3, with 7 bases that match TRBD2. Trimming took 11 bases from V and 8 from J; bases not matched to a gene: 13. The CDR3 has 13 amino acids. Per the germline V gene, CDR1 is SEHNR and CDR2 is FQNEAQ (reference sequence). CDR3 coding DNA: TGTGCCTCTCATATTGGGCCGGGAGGTACGCAGTATTTT. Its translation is CASHIGPGGTQYF.

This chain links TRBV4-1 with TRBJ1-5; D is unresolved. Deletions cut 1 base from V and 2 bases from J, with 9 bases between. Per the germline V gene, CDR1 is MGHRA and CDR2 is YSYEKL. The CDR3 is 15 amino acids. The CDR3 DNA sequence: TGCGCCAGCAGCCAAGTTAAGCAGGGCAATCAGCCCCAGCATTTT. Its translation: CASSQVKQGNQPQHF.

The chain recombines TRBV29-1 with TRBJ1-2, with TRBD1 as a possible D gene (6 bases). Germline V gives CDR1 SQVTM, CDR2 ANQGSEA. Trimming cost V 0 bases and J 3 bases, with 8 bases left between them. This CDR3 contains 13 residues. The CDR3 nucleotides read TGCAGCGTTGAAGACAGGGGTTACTATGGCTACACCTTC. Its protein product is CSVEDRGYYGYTF.

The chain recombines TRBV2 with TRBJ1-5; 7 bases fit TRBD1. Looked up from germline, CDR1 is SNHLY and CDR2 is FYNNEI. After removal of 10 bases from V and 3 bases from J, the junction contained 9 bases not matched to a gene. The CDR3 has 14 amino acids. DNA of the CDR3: TGTGCCACCCGAGGGGGCAGTCCCAATCAGCCCCAGCATTTT. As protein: CATRGGSPNQPQHF.

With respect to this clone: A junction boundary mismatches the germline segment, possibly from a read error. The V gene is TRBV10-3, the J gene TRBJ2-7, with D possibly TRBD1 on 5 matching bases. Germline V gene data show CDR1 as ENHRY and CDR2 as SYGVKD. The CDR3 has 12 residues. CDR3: CAISESGVGPDF. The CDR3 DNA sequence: TGTGCCATCAGTGAGTCAGGGGTGGGGCCAGACTTC.